This is a list of T cell receptor beta chains from one sample in a study of lymphopenia after photon versus proton radiotherapy. Clones were read by immunoSEQ multiplex PCR, and TCRdb kept only the in-frame ones, dropping some. The data show 7,000 to 9,000 clones, 88% seen once. This specimen was peripheral blood, taken from a patient treated with photon-based radiotherapy. These receptors were obtained from an elderly man with cholangiocarcinoma. Both conserved end residues are part of each CDR3. A D gene is named only where the DNA matches it firmly. Only some rows state a clone size, as once, few, many or a class for expanded clones.

>TRBJ2-3|.|.|TRBV11-3
TGTGCCAGCAGCTACGACCGTAGCACAGATACGCAGTATTTT
CASSYDRSTDTQYF
>TRBJ1-6|few|.|TRBV11-2
TGTGCCAGCAGCTTAGCAGCGGGATCACCCCTCCACTTT
CASSLAAGSPLHF
>TRBJ2-2|.|.|TRBV6-1
TGTGCCAGCAGTGCCCTGATAGGGACAAACACCGGGGAGCTGTTTTTT
CASSALIGTNTGELFF
>TRBJ1-1|.|TRBD1|TRBV9
TGTGCCAGCAGCGGATCAGGACAGGGAATAGTGCGCACTGAAGCTTTCTTT
CASSGSGQGIVRTEAFF
>TRBJ2-5|.|.|TRBV7-7
TGTGCCAGCAGCGCGGGACCGATTAAAGAGACCCAGTACTTC
CASSAGPIKETQYF
>TRBJ1-2|.|.|TRBV5-6
TGTGCCAGCAGCATGACGGCGAACTATGGCTACACCTTC
CASSMTANYGYTF
>TRBJ1-1|.|TRBD1|TRBV5-1
TGCGCCAGCAGCTTGGCCATGGGGGACAGCATGAACACTGAAGCTTTCTTT
CASSLAMGDSMNTEAFF
>TRBJ1-5|.|.|TRBV6-5
TGTGCCAGCAGTTTGACTGGACCGCGAAATCAGCCCCAGCATTTT
CASSLTGPRNQPQHF
>TRBJ2-5|.|.|TRBV5-4
TGTGCCAGCAGCTTGGATCCGGGGGCGCAAGAGACCCAGTACTTC
CASSLDPGAQETQYF
>TRBJ2-5|.|.|TRBV6-6
TGTGCCAGCAGCGAGACAGGTACCGAGGTGACCCAGTACTTC
CASSETGTEVTQYF
>TRBJ2-1|few|.|TRBV12-5
TGTGCTAGTGGTTTAGGGTGGGGGAACGACAATGAGCAGTTCTTC
CASGLGWGNDNEQFF
>TRBJ2-5|.|TRBD1|TRBV28
TGTGCCAGCAGTTTATCATACAGGGGGCAAGAGACCCAGTACTTC
CASSLSYRGQETQYF
>TRBJ1-5|.|TRBD1|TRBV19
TGTGCCAGTAGTGCACGGACAGGGATCAATCAGCCCCAGCATTTT
CASSARTGINQPQHF
>TRBJ2-1|few|.|TRBV18
TGTGCCAGCTATAGGACGGAGGGGAACAATGAGCAGTTCTTC
CASYRTEGNNEQFF
>TRBJ1-1|once|.|TRBV30
TGTGCCTGGGGCAAAGGACGGGCGAACACTGAAGCTTTCTTT
CAWGKGRANTEAFF
>TRBJ2-1|.|.|TRBV19
TGTGCCAGTAGTGGGAATGAACCAAGCTCCTACAATGAGCAGTTCTTC
CASSGNEPSSYNEQFF
>TRBJ2-7|.|.|TRBV5-4
TGTGCCAGCAGCAAGGGGGACTCCTACGAGCAGTACTTC
CASSKGDSYEQYF
>TRBJ1-1|.|.|TRBV9
TGTGCCAGCAGCGTAGGCGGGCAGCCCATGAACACTGAAGCTTTCTTT
CASSVGGQPMNTEAFF
>TRBJ1-5|.|.|TRBV6-5
TGTGCCAGCAGTTCCAAGAATCAGCCCCAGCATTTT
CASSSKNQPQHF
>TRBJ1-2|.|.|TRBV29-1
TGCAGCGTCGACTACAGGGTAGATGGCTACACCTTC
CSVDYRVDGYTF
>TRBJ1-2|.|.|TRBV2
TGTGCCAGCAGTGAAGGGTCCAACTATGGCTACACCTTC
CASSEGSNYGYTF
>TRBJ2-7|.|TRBD2|TRBV30
TGTGCCTGGAGTCTGACTAGCGGGGGCTCCTACGAGCAGTACTTC
CAWSLTSGGSYEQYF
>TRBJ2-7|.|TRBD1|TRBV2
TGTGCCAGCAGTGAAGCGGGACAGGTGACCTACGAGCAGTACTTC
CASSEAGQVTYEQYF